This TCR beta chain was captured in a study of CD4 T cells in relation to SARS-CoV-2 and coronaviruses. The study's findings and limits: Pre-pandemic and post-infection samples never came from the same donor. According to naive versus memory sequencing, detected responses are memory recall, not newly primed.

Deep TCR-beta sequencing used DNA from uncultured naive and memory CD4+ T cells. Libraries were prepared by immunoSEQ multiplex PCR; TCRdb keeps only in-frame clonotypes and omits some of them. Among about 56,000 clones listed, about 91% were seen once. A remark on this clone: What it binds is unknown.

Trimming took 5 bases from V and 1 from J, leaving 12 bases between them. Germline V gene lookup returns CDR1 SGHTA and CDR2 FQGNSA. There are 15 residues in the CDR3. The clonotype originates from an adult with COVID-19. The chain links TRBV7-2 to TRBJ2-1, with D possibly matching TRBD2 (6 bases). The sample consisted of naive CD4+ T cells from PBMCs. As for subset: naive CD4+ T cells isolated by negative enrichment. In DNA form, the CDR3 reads TGTGCCAGCAGCCCGGAGGGCGGTTCCTACAATGAGCAGTTCTTC. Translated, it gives CASSPEGGSYNEQFF.